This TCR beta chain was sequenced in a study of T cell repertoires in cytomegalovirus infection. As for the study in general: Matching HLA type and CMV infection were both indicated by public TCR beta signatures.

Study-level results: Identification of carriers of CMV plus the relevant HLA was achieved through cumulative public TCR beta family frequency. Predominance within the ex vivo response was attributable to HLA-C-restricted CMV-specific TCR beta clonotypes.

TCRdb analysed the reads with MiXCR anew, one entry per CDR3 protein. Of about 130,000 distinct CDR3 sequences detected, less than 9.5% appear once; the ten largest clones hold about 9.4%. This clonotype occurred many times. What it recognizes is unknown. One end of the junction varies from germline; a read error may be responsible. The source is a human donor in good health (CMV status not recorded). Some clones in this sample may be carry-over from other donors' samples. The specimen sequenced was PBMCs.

The CDR3 DNA sequence: TGTGCCAGCAGCTTAGCGGCGGACACTGAAGCTTTCTTT. Translation: CASSLAADTEAFF. The genes are TRBV12-3 or TRBV12-4 and TRBJ1-1, with D unresolved. This CDR3 region has 13 residues.